These T cell receptor beta chains were read from a single sample in a study of CD8+CD57+ T cells in acquired aplastic anemia. TCRdb redid the calling of the reads with MiXCR, one entry per CDR3 protein. The table has 150,000 or so distinct CDR3 sequences, approximately 51% seen once. Sequencing was carried out using sorted CD4+, CD8+, or CD8+CD57+ T cells (not recorded which) from PBMCs. Receptors were obtained from a human donor with aplastic anemia. Both conserved end residues are part of each CDR3. The D gene is left open where the match is weak. For some rows the clone size is stated as once, few or many, or as a class when expanded; others skip it.

v_call: TRBV5-4
d_call: NA
j_call: TRBJ2-1
clone_size: NA
cdr3_nt: TGTGCCAGCAGCCTGGGGACCTACGGGAATGAGCAGTTCTTC
cdr3_aa: CASSLGTYGNEQFF

v_call: TRBV15
d_call: NA
j_call: TRBJ1-5
clone_size: many
cdr3_nt: TGTGCCACCAGCAGAGAGGGGGCCCGGGTAAATCAGCCCCAGCATTTT
cdr3_aa: CATSREGARVNQPQHF

v_call: TRBV7-9
d_call: NA
j_call: TRBJ1-5
clone_size: many
cdr3_nt: TGTGCCAGCAGCTTTTTTGGGGATGATCAGCCCCAGCATTTT
cdr3_aa: CASSFFGDDQPQHF

v_call: TRBV20-1
d_call: TRBD2
j_call: TRBJ2-5
clone_size: NA
cdr3_nt: TGCAGTGCGGGGGACTACGTTGTCGAGACCCAGTACTTC
cdr3_aa: CSAGDYVVETQYF

v_call: TRBV13
d_call: TRBD1
j_call: TRBJ1-2
clone_size: few
cdr3_nt: TGTGCCAGCAGCTTAGGGTCCCAGGGGGCTTATGGCTACACCTTC
cdr3_aa: CASSLGSQGAYGYTF

v_call: TRBV19
d_call: TRBD1
j_call: TRBJ1-5
clone_size: NA
cdr3_nt: TGTGCCAGTAGTCGAGGGGACAGGGTATACAATCAGCCCCAGCATTTT
cdr3_aa: CASSRGDRVYNQPQHF

v_call: TRBV5-4
d_call: TRBD1
j_call: TRBJ2-5
clone_size: few
cdr3_nt: TGTGCCAGCAGCTTTACAGGGGGCCCGGGAGAGACCCAGTACTTC
cdr3_aa: CASSFTGGPGETQYF

v_call: TRBV3-1
d_call: NA
j_call: TRBJ2-3
clone_size: once
cdr3_nt: TGTGCCAGCAGTCAGAGATCGGAGGATACGCGGTATTTT
cdr3_aa: CASSQRSEDTRYF

v_call: TRBV19
d_call: NA
j_call: TRBJ1-1
clone_size: NA
cdr3_nt: TGTGCCAGTAGTACCTTACAGGGAACTTTCTTT
cdr3_aa: CASSTLQGTFF

v_call: TRBV24-1
d_call: NA
j_call: TRBJ2-1
clone_size: NA
cdr3_nt: TGTGCCACCAGTGATCGCGCGCCGAGTGAGCAGTTCTTC
cdr3_aa: CATSDRAPSEQFF

v_call: TRBV18
d_call: TRBD1
j_call: TRBJ1-1
clone_size: NA
cdr3_nt: TGTGCCAGCTCAAAGACAGGGCAGGGCACTGAAGCTTTCTTT
cdr3_aa: CASSKTGQGTEAFF

v_call: TRBV9
d_call: TRBD2
j_call: TRBJ2-1
clone_size: NA
cdr3_nt: TGTGCCAGCAGCGTATGGATTGGTCCGGCTAGCGGGAGGATTGAGCAGTTCTTC
cdr3_aa: CASSVWIGPASGRIEQFF

v_call: TRBV6-1
d_call: TRBD1
j_call: TRBJ1-5
clone_size: NA
cdr3_nt: TGTGCCAGCAGCCCGACAGGGTCTTATAGCAATCAGCCCCAGCATTTT
cdr3_aa: CASSPTGSYSNQPQHF

v_call: TRBV19
d_call: TRBD1
j_call: TRBJ1-3
clone_size: many
cdr3_nt: TGTGCCAGTAGTATTTCATGGACAGGGGCATCTAACACCATATATTTT
cdr3_aa: CASSISWTGASNTIYF

v_call: TRBV29-1
d_call: TRBD1
j_call: TRBJ2-5
clone_size: many
cdr3_nt: TGCAGCGTTCAGGGGACAGGGTGGGCCCTGGAGACCCAGTACTTC
cdr3_aa: CSVQGTGWALETQYF

v_call: TRBV15
d_call: NA
j_call: TRBJ1-1
clone_size: medium-sized
cdr3_nt: TGTGCCACCAGCAGAGATTTCTCCGGTAACACTGAAGCTTTCTTT
cdr3_aa: CATSRDFSGNTEAFF

v_call: TRBV10-3
d_call: NA
j_call: TRBJ1-1
clone_size: NA
cdr3_nt: TGTGCCATCAGTGAGTCGGGGGGGGCCCAGAACACTGAAGCTTTCTTT
cdr3_aa: CAISESGGAQNTEAFF

v_call: TRBV4-3
d_call: TRBD1
j_call: TRBJ2-5
clone_size: many
cdr3_nt: TGCGCCAGCAGCCAAGGACAGGGGGGCCAAGAGACCCAGTACTTC
cdr3_aa: CASSQGQGGQETQYF

v_call: TRBV25-1
d_call: TRBD2
j_call: TRBJ2-7
clone_size: NA
cdr3_nt: TGTGCCAGCACGGGGGGCTACGAGCAGTACTTC
cdr3_aa: CASTGGYEQYF

v_call: TRBV19
d_call: NA
j_call: TRBJ1-2
clone_size: NA
cdr3_nt: TGTGCCAGTAACCGCGGGCTCTATGGCTACACCTTC
cdr3_aa: CASNRGLYGYTF

v_call: TRBV10-3
d_call: NA
j_call: TRBJ1-2
clone_size: few
cdr3_nt: TGTGCCATCAGTGGAGACAGGTCTGAAGGCTACACCTTC
cdr3_aa: CAISGDRSEGYTF

v_call: TRBV29-1
d_call: TRBD1
j_call: TRBJ1-2
clone_size: NA
cdr3_nt: TGCAGCGTGACCCGGGACAGGGTTGTAGGCTACACCTTC
cdr3_aa: CSVTRDRVVGYTF

v_call: TRBV20-1
d_call: NA
j_call: TRBJ2-7
clone_size: many
cdr3_nt: TGCAGTGCCGACTTTTTGGCCGGGGCTGGCGAGCAGTACTTC
cdr3_aa: CSADFLAGAGEQYF